This TCR beta chain is from a study of blood T cell repertoires in COVID-19. This clone was found once. Source study methods: The assay estimated nucleated cells by amplifying reference gene primers. Data came from immunoSEQ multiplex PCR; TCRdb stores just in-frame clones and leaves some out. For V, J and clone size, that table is used; D and trimming come from the DNA. The table records more than 85,000 clones, about 85% of them present only once. This CDR3 region has 13 residues. The V gene's germline CDR1 is SQVTM and CDR2 ANQGSEA. V was pared by 4 bases and J by 3 bases, with 10 bases between. The chain has TRBV29-1 and TRBJ2-1; D is possibly TRBD2 (5 bases). Sequences were obtained from peripheral blood. The receptor's source is a man in his 70s with acute or convalescent COVID-19. In DNA, the CDR3 is TGCAGCGTTGGGGTGGACTTCTACAATGAGCAGTTCTTC. Translating it yields CSVGVDFYNEQFF.